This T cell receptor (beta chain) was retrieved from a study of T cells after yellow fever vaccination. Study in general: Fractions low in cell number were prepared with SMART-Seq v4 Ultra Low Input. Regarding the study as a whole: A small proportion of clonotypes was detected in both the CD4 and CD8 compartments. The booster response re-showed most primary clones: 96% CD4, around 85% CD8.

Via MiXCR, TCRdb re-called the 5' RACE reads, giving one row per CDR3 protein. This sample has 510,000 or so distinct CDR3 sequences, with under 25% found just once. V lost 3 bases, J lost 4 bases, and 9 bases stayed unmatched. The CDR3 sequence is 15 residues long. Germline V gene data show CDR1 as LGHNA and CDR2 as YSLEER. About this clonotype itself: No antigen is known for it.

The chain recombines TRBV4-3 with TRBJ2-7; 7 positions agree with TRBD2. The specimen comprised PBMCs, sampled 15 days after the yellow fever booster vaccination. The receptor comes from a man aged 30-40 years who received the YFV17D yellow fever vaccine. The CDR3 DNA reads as TGCGCCAGCAGCCAGGGGGGGGACGACGGGTACGAGCAGTACTTC. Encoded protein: CASSQGGDDGYEQYF.